This T cell receptor beta chain was recovered during a study of OX40 agonist ivuxolimab in advanced cancers. At the level of the whole study: The costimulatory receptor OX40 (CD134) was targeted by ivuxolimab, a fully human IgG2 agonistic monoclonal antibody. Intravenous ivuxolimab was administered to patients every 2 weeks at six dose levels: 0.01, 0.1, 0.3, 1.5, 3 and 10 mg/kg. Of the roughly 50 dose-escalation patients, hepatocellular carcinoma was present in about 20, melanoma in roughly 15, renal cell carcinoma in 9 and head and neck cancer in 9. A male proportion of around 80% and a mean age of approximately 58 years, ranging from about 20 to 80, were recorded for the dose-escalation cohort. Prior anti-PD-1, anti-PD-L1 or anti-CTLA-4 therapy was permitted, and checkpoint inhibitors had been received by about 36% of dose-escalation patients. Partial responses occurred in three dose-escalation patients, of whom one had hepatocellular carcinoma and two had cutaneous melanoma. The purpose of peripheral TCRbeta sequencing was to test whether ivuxolimab changed TCR sequence diversity and led to clonal T-cell expansion. The paper reports the monotherapy dose-escalation portion (N ≈ 50 patients) of the phase I ivuxolimab trial. Study-wide conclusions, independent of this receptor: Antigen specificity was not determined for the clonally expanded peripheral T cells. After ivuxolimab, CD8+ T cells had more expanded clones than CD4+ T cells on average. Partial responders in the 0.1-3.0 mg/kg groups had among the lowest normalized peripheral clonal expansion, especially among CD8+ T cells. At doses from 0.1 to 3.0 mg/kg, clonal expansion was seen in both CD4+ and CD8+ blood T cells between baseline and week 6. Low levels of normalized T-cell clonal expansion were also seen in some nonresponding patients.

Patients with a history of autoimmune disease or receiving systemic immunosuppression were excluded from the trial. In every dose cohort, peripheral blood was drawn for TCR sequencing at baseline, cycle 4 day 1, and cycle 7 day 1. Samples came from an open-label, multicenter, first-in-human phase I dose-escalation trial of ivuxolimab. Adults with locally advanced or metastatic melanoma, renal cell carcinoma, hepatocellular carcinoma or head and neck squamous cell carcinoma were enrolled in the trial. Before TCR sequencing, CD4+ and CD8+ T cells were separately sorted from peripheral blood. Note on this clone: Its antigen is not yet known. No much larger clonotype is one base removed from it; base qualities were not supplied.

Genomic DNA was isolated from the sorted cells so that the TCRbeta CDR3 region could be sequenced. The immunoSEQ Assay was used to sequence the TCRbeta CDR3 regions. Drawn from immuneACCESS, this table holds only the in-frame rearrangements with V and J called that TCRdb kept. Clones are partly lost; checked studies trace under half to an unresolved V gene and leave the rest unexplained. The sample includes some 95,000 clones, with 75% to 90% observed a single time. Clones ranked in the top ten supply 0.8% to 0.9% of the sample. CDR1 and CDR2 (MNHNS, SASEGT) derive from the germline V gene. Taken from cysteine to phenylalanine, the CDR3 has 15 residues. The only DNA kept is the CDR3, 45 bases in frame from the first base. Relative to germline, V is missing 7 bases and J is missing 0 bases, with 8 bases of the junction outside any gene match.

This TCR derives from an adult with an advanced solid tumor such as melanoma, head and neck, liver or kidney cancer. The rearrangement joined TRBV6-1 to TRBJ2-7; 8 middle bases align to TRBD2. This sample comprised CD4+ or CD8+ T cells sorted from blood, obtained in a trial of the OX40 agonist ivuxolimab. Read as DNA, the sequence is TGTGCCAGCACCCCTAGCGGGCCCAGCTCCTACGAGCAGTACTTC. Its amino acids are CASTPSGPSSYEQYF.